Shown below are 5 T cell receptor beta chains from a single sample sequenced in a study of shared clonotypes between healthy human individuals. TCRdb's copy holds only in-frame clones and misses some; the assay was immunoSEQ multiplex PCR. The sample lists about half a million clones; about 85% were seen once. Specimen: PBMCs. These receptors came from a middle-aged woman in good health. Some clones in this sample may be carry-over from other donors' samples.

The chain combines TRBV6-1 with TRBJ2-2; TRBD1 matches 10 bases. V lost 6 bases, J lost 6 bases, and 4 bases stayed unmatched. This CDR3 has 14 residues. Germline V CDR1 and CDR2: MNHNS, SASEGT. CDR3 residues: CASSLGTGAGELFF. The CDR3 DNA sequence: TGTGCCAGCAGCCTTGGGACAGGGGCCGGGGAGCTGTTTTTT.

This chain uses TRBV5-1 with TRBJ2-5, with 8 nucleotides matching TRBD2. The V gene's germline CDR1 is SGHRS and CDR2 YFSETQ. V was pared by 3 bases and J by 6 bases, with 7 bases of the junction left unmatched. CDR3 size: 14 residues. CDR3 in DNA: TGCGCCAGCAGCTCCGGGACTAGTGGGAAGACCCAGTACTTC. This codes for CASSSGTSGKTQYF.

The chain employs TRBV29-1 and TRBJ2-6; 7 positions match TRBD2. The V and J ends lost 7 bases and 1 base, in that order; junction bases with no gene match: 10. CDR3 size: 16 residues. Germline assignment: CDR1 SQVTM and CDR2 ANQGSEA. CDR3 amino acids: CSAVLGEGSGANVLTF. The CDR3 DNA sequence: TGCAGCGCCGTACTTGGGGAGGGTTCTGGGGCCAACGTCCTGACTTTC. Complete variable domain (other parts from reference TRBV29-1 and TRBJ2-6): SAVISQKPSRDICQRGTSLTIQCQVDSQVTMMFWYRQQPGQSLTLIATANQGSEATYESGFVIDKFPISRPNLTFSTLTVSNMSPEDSSIYLCSAVLGEGSGANVLTFGAGSRLTVL.

The chain is built from TRBV19 and TRBJ1-5, with TRBD1 matching 7 bases. The V gene's germline CDR1 is LNHDA and CDR2 SQIVND (reference sequence). The CDR3 loop spans 13 amino acids. Unmatched junction bases numbered 8, after V lost 8 bases and J lost 7 bases. CDR3 loop: CASGDRAEQPQHF. CDR3 coding DNA: TGTGCCAGTGGCGACAGGGCGGAACAGCCCCAGCATTTT. Combining the CDR3 with reference TRBV19 and TRBJ1-5 gives the whole variable domain DGGITQSPKYLFRKEGQNVTLSCEQNLNHDAMYWYRQDPGQGLRLIYYSQIVNDFQKGDIAEGYSVSREKKESFPLTVTSAQKNPTAFYLCASGDRAEQPQHFGDGTRLSIL.

This clone was found many times. The genes are TRBV11-2 and TRBJ2-2; TRBD1 might be the D (6 bases). Trimming pared 3 bases from V and 8 bases from J, leaving 13 bases between. The CDR3 loop spans 14 amino acids. Germline V CDR1 and CDR2: SGHAT, FQNNGV. The CDR3 here is CASSFRGLGGELFF. The CDR3 nucleotides are TGTGCCAGCAGCTTCAGGGGCCTCGGAGGGGAGCTGTTTTTT.